The 15 T cell receptor beta chains given below trace back to one sample, sequenced in a study of ipilimumab plus nivolumab after autologous stem cell transplantation. Method: immunoSEQ multiplex PCR; TCRdb's copy keeps in-frame clones and lacks some. The repertoire holds approximately 5,000 clones, with under 85% as singletons. The specimen comprised PBMCs, sampled in a trial of ipilimumab plus nivolumab as post-transplant consolidation. These receptor sequences come from a male donor with multiple myeloma.

This chain connects TRBV6-9 to TRBJ2-7, with 9 nucleotides matching TRBD2. Germline lookup yields CDR1 MNHGY and CDR2 SVAAGI. This CDR3 is built from 16 residues. J gave up 0 bases and V 4 bases, and 7 bases lay outside the gene matches. CDR3 nucleotides: TGTGCCAGCAGTTTCAGCGGGGGGCTAAGCTCCTACGAGCAGTACTTC. Protein product: CASSFSGGLSSYEQYF.

The V and J genes are TRBV6-6 and TRBJ2-2; 10 bases are shared with TRBD1. The V gene's germline CDR1 is MNHNY and CDR2 SVGAGI (reference sequence). The CDR3 loop spans 15 amino acids. V lost 6 bases to trimming and J lost 5 bases; unmatched junction nucleotides: 6. The CDR3 is CASRKKDRGTGELFF. As DNA, the CDR3 is TGTGCCAGCAGGAAAAAGGACAGGGGGACCGGGGAGCTGTTTTTT.

The chain has TRBV11-2 and TRBJ2-1, with D possibly being TRBD1 (5 bases). The CDR3 consists of 15 residues. Germline-derived CDR1 and CDR2 are SGHAT and FQNNGV. The germline V and J ends were trimmed by 5 bases and 5 bases, with 16 bases remaining between them. CDR3 in amino acids: CASSPRPDRDNEQFF. CDR3 coding DNA: TGTGCCAGCAGCCCCCGCCCCGACAGAGACAATGAGCAGTTCTTC.

This clone occurred a few times. The sample carries other DNA sequences with the same CDR3. The chain employs TRBV28 and TRBJ1-2; 7 nucleotides match TRBD1. The CDR3 extends over 16 amino acids. Per the germline V gene, CDR1 is MDHEN and CDR2 is SYDVKM. J gave up 6 bases and V 6 bases, and 16 bases lay outside the gene matches. CDR3 DNA sequence: TGTGCCAGCAGGCCCCGACAGGGACTAAGCCCAGATGGCTACACCTTC. Encoded protein: CASRPRQGLSPDGYTF.

The chain couples TRBV5-4 to TRBJ2-5; 11 bases match TRBD2. The CDR3 sequence is 15 residues long. The J segment lost 4 bases and the V segment lost 5 bases, leaving 7 bases of the junction unmatched. Looked up from germline, CDR1 is SGHNT and CDR2 is YYREEE (reference sequence). The CDR3 nucleotides read TGTGCCAGCAGTATTAGCGGGGGGGCTGGAGAGACCCAGTACTTC. Protein: CASSISGGAGETQYF. The variable domain in full, completed from reference TRBV5-4 and TRBJ2-5, reads ETGVTQSPTHLIKTRGQQVTLRCSSQSGHNTVSWYQQALGQGPQFIFQYYREEENGRGNFPPRFSGLQFPNYSSELNVNALELDDSALYLCASSISGGAGETQYFGPGTRLLVL.

This clone was picked up one time. CDR3 bases: TGTGCCAGTAGTCTCGACAGAACCGGGGAGCTGTTTTTT. Protein: CASSLDRTGELFF. The V and J genes are TRBV19 and TRBJ2-2; TRBD1 might be the D (5 bases). Germline V lookup: CDR1 LNHDA, CDR2 SQIVND (reference sequence). This CDR3 is 13 amino acids long. Trimming took off 5 bases at V and 5 bases at J, with 9 bases between the two ends.

This clone has more than one count but fewer than ten. This chain joins TRBV5-1 and TRBJ1-1, with 8 bases matching TRBD1. Germline V gives CDR1 SGHRS, CDR2 YFSETQ. The CDR3 totals 18 residues. V was clipped by 4 bases and J by 11 bases; unmatched bases: 25. As DNA, the CDR3 is TGCGCCAGCAGCCCGACCTTGAGTTCTGCTTTTGAGACAGGGGATGCTTTCTTT. It yields the protein CASSPTLSSAFETGDAFF.

The rearrangement uses TRBV2 and TRBJ1-2; D not certain. CDR3 length: 12 amino acids. Germline V gene lookup returns CDR1 SNHLY and CDR2 FYNNEI. Between the trimmed V and J ends, which lost 2 bases and 7 bases, there was a span of 8 bases. CDR3 residues: CASSESGGGYTF. The CDR3 DNA is TGTGCCAGCAGTGAATCAGGAGGTGGCTACACCTTC.

The chain links TRBV4-2 to TRBJ1-2, with TRBD1 matching 8 bases. This CDR3 has 14 residues. Trimming took 1 base from V and 5 from J; bases not matched to a gene: 3. CDR1 is LGHNA, CDR2 YNFKEQ, per germline. The CDR3 nucleotides read TGTGCCAGCAGCCAAGGTAGACAGGGGTATGGCTACACCTTC. Translation: CASSQGRQGYGYTF.

The chain links TRBV4-1 to TRBJ1-1; D remains ambiguous. In germline, CDR1 is MGHRA, CDR2 YSYEKL. Trimming removed 0 bases from V and 4 bases from J, with 3 bases in between. This CDR3 has 12 amino acids. The CDR3 sequence is CASSQDTTEAFF. DNA for the CDR3: TGCGCCAGCAGCCAAGATACCACTGAAGCTTTCTTT.

Here the CDR3 DNA reads TGCGCCAGCAGCCAAGGACCCGCCAGTTCCTACGAGCAGTACTTC. Translating gives CASSQGPASSYEQYF. This chain connects TRBV4-3 to TRBJ2-7; D ambiguous. The length of the CDR3 is 15 residues. V lost 1 base and J lost 1, with 11 bases in between. Germline V CDR1 and CDR2: LGHNA, YSLEER.

The gene calls are TRBV5-1 and TRBJ2-3, with D tentatively TRBD1 or TRBD2 (6 bases each). This CDR3 region has 15 residues. The germline V gene encodes CDR1 SGHRS and CDR2 YFSETQ. V dropped 6 bases and J dropped 4 bases, with 18 bases sitting between them. Written as DNA, the CDR3 is TGCGCCAGCACCTTAAGGGGGGCGCGGGCAGATACGCAGTATTTT. Its protein is CASTLRGARADTQYF.

The rearrangement joins TRBV6-5 to TRBJ2-5; weak D call: TRBD2 (5 bases). CDR3 length: 11 residues. V was cut by 7 bases and J by 4 bases, with 7 bases left in between. CDR1 and CDR2 from the germline V gene are MNHEY and SVGAGI. The CDR3 protein is CASIRGETQYF. CDR3 in DNA: TGTGCCAGCATACGGGGAGAGACCCAGTACTTC.

The chain joins TRBV2 to TRBJ1-2; TRBD1 is a possible D gene (5 bases). This CDR3 contains 12 residues. CDR1 and CDR2 (germline): SNHLY, FYNNEI. Trimming left V 5 bases short and J 3 bases short, with 7 bases between. CDR3 sequence (DNA): TGTGCCAGCAGTCAGGGAGACTATGGCTACACCTTC. Translation gives CASSQGDYGYTF.

Only a few counts were recorded for this clone. The chain recombines TRBV2 with TRBJ2-1, with a weak D call TRBD2 (6 bases). Trimming cost V 8 bases and J 3 bases, with 11 bases left between them. CDR3 length: 13 amino acids. Germline CDR1 is SNHLY and CDR2 is FYNNEI. The CDR3 reads CASRDSFYNEQFF. The CDR3, as DNA: TGTGCCAGCCGGGACTCCTTCTACAATGAGCAGTTCTTC.